The 7 T cell receptor beta chains presented below share a single source sample, sequenced in a study of identifying expanded T cells in peripheral blood. The data were produced by immunoSEQ multiplex PCR, yet TCRdb's version contains in-frame clones alone and is incomplete. The table records about 85,000 clones, about 88% of them present only once. Sequencing was performed on blood. The source of these receptors is a person between 18 and 75 years old in good health.

To note about this clone: One end of the junction varies from germline; a read error may be responsible. This rearrangement joins TRBV7-7 to TRBJ2-5; 9 bases line up with TRBD1. From germline, CDR1 is SSHAT and CDR2 FNYEAQ (reference sequence). The CDR3 has 17 amino acids. CDR3 sequence: CASSFGTGRTGGETQYF. The CDR3 DNA is TGTGCTAGCAGCTTCGGGACAGGGAGGACCGGAGGAGAGACCCAGTACTTC. The full variable domain, completed using reference TRBV7-7 and TRBJ2-5, is GAGVSQSPRYKVTKRGQDVTLRCDPISSHATLYWYQQALGQGPEFLTYFNYEAQPDKSGLPSDRFSAERPEGSISTLTIQRTEQRDSAMYRCASSFGTGRTGGETQYFGPGTRLLVL.

The rearrangement uses TRBV5-4 and TRBJ2-1; 10 bases agree with TRBD2. The germline V gene encodes CDR1 SGHNT and CDR2 YYREEE (reference sequence). V lost 4 bases to trimming and J lost 5 bases; unmatched junction nucleotides: 9. The CDR3 has 16 amino acids. This CDR3 is CASSPGGLAGDNEQFF. As DNA, the CDR3 is TGTGCCAGCAGCCCAGGAGGGCTAGCGGGAGACAATGAGCAGTTCTTC.

J is TRBJ1-6 and V is TRBV27; 9 positions match TRBD1. V gave up 6 bases and J gave up 10 bases; unmatched junction bases: 1. CDR1 is MNHEY, CDR2 SMNVEV, per germline (reference sequence). The CDR3 is 12 residues long. CDR3 in amino acids: CASRTGGSPLHF. CDR3 nucleotides: TGTGCCAGCAGGACAGGGGGATCACCCCTCCACTTT.

This chain connects TRBV4-2 to TRBJ2-7; TRBD2 aligns across 7 bases. The CDR3 runs to 16 residues. Germline lookup yields CDR1 LGHNA and CDR2 YNFKEQ. After removal of 0 bases from V and 5 bases from J, the junction contained 10 bases not matched to a gene. CDR3 nucleotides: TGTGCCAGCAGCCAAGAACTCACGGGAGGAGGCAACGAGCAGTACTTC. Translated, it gives CASSQELTGGGNEQYF.

This chain connects TRBV7-3 to TRBJ1-1; D possibly corresponds to TRBD1 (6 bases). V was cut by 0 bases and J by 5 bases, with 10 bases left in between. Germline V CDR1 and CDR2: SGHTA, FQGTGA. The CDR3 runs to 14 residues. The CDR3 protein is CASSLTGAGTEAFF. CDR3 coding DNA: TGTGCCAGCAGCTTAACGGGGGCTGGTACTGAAGCTTTCTTT.

The chain joins TRBV28 to TRBJ1-5; perhaps TRBD1 as D (6 bases). V was cut by 3 bases and J by 0 bases, with 12 bases left in between. CDR3 size: 16 residues. CDR1 is MDHEN, CDR2 SYDVKM, per germline. This CDR3 is CASSFVDSYSNQPQHF. The CDR3 DNA reads TGTGCCAGCAGTTTCGTGGACAGTTATAGCAATCAGCCCCAGCATTTT.

The V call is TRBV13, the J call TRBJ1-3; the D is unclear. The V end was cut by 2 bases, the J end by 4 bases, with 3 bases between. The germline CDR1 and CDR2 sequences are PRHDT and FYEKMQ (reference sequence). CDR3 size: 12 residues. As DNA, the CDR3 is TGTGCCAGCAGCTTAATCGGAAACACCATATATTTT. Its translation is CASSLIGNTIYF.